This T cell receptor (beta chain) was recovered during a study of cytomegalovirus exposure and HLA in healthy donors. Turning to the study itself: One earlier analysis, a look at approximately 190 million T cells, found 117 million unique TCR beta sequences. General observations from the study: Later genetic work tied a missense DCLRE1C variant to beta-chain V and J trimming. There were reportedly fewer N-insertions in an Asian-associated ancestry cluster than the approximately 630-donor mean, in a later analysis.

Regarding this clone: Its antigen is not known.

This PCR relied on a set of 60 Vbeta primers and 13 Jbeta primers. The assay was immunoSEQ multiplex PCR, and TCRdb's table has in-frame clones only and misses some. The sample lists some 130,000 clones; over 70% were seen once. The source of this sequence is a woman aged 55 to 70 in good health and CMV-seropositive. The sample comprised PBMCs.

CDR3 region: CASNQQGTNTEAFF. The CDR3 DNA follows: TGTGCCAGCAACCAACAGGGAACGAACACTGAAGCTTTCTTT. The rearrangement links TRBV2 to TRBJ1-1; weak D call: TRBD1 (6 bases). Trimming cost V 7 bases and J 1 base, with 13 bases left between them. The CDR3 runs to 14 residues. Germline assignment: CDR1 SNHLY and CDR2 FYNNEI.